Below are 11 T cell receptor beta chains sequenced from a single sample in a study of blood T cell repertoires in COVID-19. Clones were read by immunoSEQ multiplex PCR, and TCRdb kept only the in-frame ones, dropping some. The data show roughly 100,000 clones, more than 75% seen once. Sequenced: peripheral blood. The receptor source for this set is a man between 60 and 70 years old with active or convalescent COVID-19.

V gene TRBV24-1 combines with J gene TRBJ2-1; 7 nucleotides align to TRBD2. The CDR3 is 15 residues long. Germline CDR1 and CDR2: KGHDR and SFDVKD. The J segment lost 4 bases and the V segment lost 4 bases, leaving 6 bases of the junction unmatched. The DNA of the CDR3 is TGTGCCACCAGTGACTCCAGCGGGATTTACAATGAGCAGTTCTTC. Its protein product is CATSDSSGIYNEQFF.

This chain uses TRBV6-2 or TRBV6-3 with TRBJ2-4; TRBD2 aligns across 12 bases. CDR1 is MNHEY and CDR2 is SVGEGT in the germline V gene. J was trimmed by 7 bases and V by 4 bases; bases with no gene match: 5. This CDR3 is 15 amino acids long. The CDR3 nucleotides read TGTGCCAGCAGTTCCACCGGGACTAGCGGGAACATTCAGTACTTC. Its protein is CASSSTGTSGNIQYF.

The gene calls are TRBV5-4 and TRBJ2-7; D not resolved. This CDR3 comprises 14 residues. Trimming removed 2 bases from V and 7 bases from J, with 16 bases in between. Germline V gene data show CDR1 as SGHNT and CDR2 as YYREEE (reference sequence). DNA for the CDR3: TGTGCCAGCAGCTTACAATCCAGGCCTCTGGAGCAGTACTTC. As protein: CASSLQSRPLEQYF.

About this clone: A far larger clone is a single base away, which makes a read error likely. The V call is TRBV27, the J call TRBJ2-7; 7 bases agree with TRBD1. V lost 2 bases to trimming and J lost 6 bases; unmatched junction nucleotides: 1. The CDR3 is 12 amino acids. Germline loops: CDR1 MNHEY, CDR2 SMNVEV (reference sequence). The CDR3 region has the DNA TGTGCCAGCAGTTTAACAGGGGCCGAGCAGTACTTC. It specifies CASSLTGAEQYF.

Here the CDR3 DNA reads TGTGCCAGCAGCGCAGCGAGGCCAGAGTTAAATCAGCCCCAGCATTTT. It is translated as CASSAARPELNQPQHF. The rearrangement uses TRBV5-7 and TRBJ1-5; the D is unclear. TRBV5-7 is reported as an ORF; its role is uncertain. The CDR3 runs 16 residues. Trimming pared 4 bases from V and 4 bases from J, leaving 18 bases between.

The rearrangement links TRBV9 to TRBJ2-6; the match to TRBD1 covers 7 bases. Germline assignment: CDR1 SGDLS and CDR2 YYNGEE. This CDR3 spans 21 amino acids. The V segment lost 3 bases and the J segment 3 bases; nucleotides outside the gene matches: 21. The CDR3 loop reads CASSDPHRQGEKAGGANVLTF. The CDR3 DNA is TGTGCCAGCAGCGATCCTCACCGACAGGGCGAAAAGGCTGGTGGGGCCAACGTCCTGACTTTC.

This rearrangement joins TRBV27 to TRBJ1-6; possibly TRBD1 for D (6 bases). This CDR3 is 15 amino acids long. Trimming removed 6 bases at V and 7 bases at J, with 16 bases between. CDR1 is MNHEY, CDR2 SMNVEV, per germline (reference sequence). CDR3 sequence: CASSPGGGGNSPLHF. The CDR3 DNA sequence: TGTGCCAGCAGCCCCGGGGGGGGCGGGAATTCACCCCTCCACTTT.

V usage is TRBV3-1 (or the pseudogene TRBV3-2) and J usage is TRBJ2-2; 9 nucleotides align to TRBD1. CDR1 LGHDT and CDR2 YNNKEL come from the germline V gene (reference sequence). There are 15 residues in the CDR3. V was clipped by 3 bases and J by 3 bases; unmatched bases: 2. The CDR3 here is CASSQRTGDTGELFF. The DNA for the CDR3 is TGTGCCAGCAGCCAGAGGACAGGGGACACCGGGGAGCTGTTTTTT.

This clone showed up just a few times. The chain uses TRBV19 and TRBJ1-1; TRBD1 might be the D (5 bases). V dropped 4 bases and J dropped 3 bases, with 15 bases sitting between them. The germline gives CDR1 LNHDA, CDR2 SQIVND (reference sequence). CDR3 length: 15 residues. The CDR3 DNA reads TGTGCCAGTAGTACTGGGGGGGTGCGGGACACTGAAGCTTTCTTT. This translates into CASSTGGVRDTEAFF.

J is TRBJ1-4 and V is TRBV28, with 11 bases identical to TRBD1. The ends lost 3 bases at V and 2 bases at J; junction bases unmatched: 5. The CDR3 contains 17 residues. Germline CDR1 reads MDHEN; CDR2 reads SYDVKM. For the CDR3, the DNA is TGTGCCAGCAGTTTGGGGACAGGGGGGTGGACTAATGAAAAACTGTTTTTT. Amino acids: CASSLGTGGWTNEKLFF.

The sample holds a few counts of this clone. The V call is TRBV24-1, the J call TRBJ1-2, with TRBD1 as a possible D gene (6 bases). Germline CDR1 is KGHDR and CDR2 is SFDVKD. The V and J ends lost 1 base and 6 bases respectively, with 14 bases between them. The CDR3 spans 15 residues. Here the CDR3 reads CATSDFPRGKDGYTF. The CDR3 DNA reads as TGTGCCACCAGTGATTTCCCCAGGGGCAAGGATGGCTACACCTTC.